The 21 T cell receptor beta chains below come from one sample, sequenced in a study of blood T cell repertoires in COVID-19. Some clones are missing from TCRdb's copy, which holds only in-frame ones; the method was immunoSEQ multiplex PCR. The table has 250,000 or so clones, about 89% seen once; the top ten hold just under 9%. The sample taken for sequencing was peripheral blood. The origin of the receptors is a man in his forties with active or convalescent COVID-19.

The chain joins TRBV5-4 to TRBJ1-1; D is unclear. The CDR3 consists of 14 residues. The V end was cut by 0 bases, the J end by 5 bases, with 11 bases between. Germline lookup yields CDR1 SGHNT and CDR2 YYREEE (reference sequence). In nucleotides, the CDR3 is TGTGCCAGCAGCTTGGTACAGATGTGGACTGAAGCTTTCTTT. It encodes CASSLVQMWTEAFF. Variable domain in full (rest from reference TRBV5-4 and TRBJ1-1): ETGVTQSPTHLIKTRGQQVTLRCSSQSGHNTVSWYQQALGQGPQFIFQYYREEENGRGNFPPRFSGLQFPNYSSELNVNALELDDSALYLCASSLVQMWTEAFFGQGTRLTVV.

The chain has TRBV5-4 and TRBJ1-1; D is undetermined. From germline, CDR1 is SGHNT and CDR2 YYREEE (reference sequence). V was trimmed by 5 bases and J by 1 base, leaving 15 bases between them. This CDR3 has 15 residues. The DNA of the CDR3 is TGTGCCAGCAGGGATTTGAGGGCAGGGAACACTGAAGCTTTCTTT. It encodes CASRDLRAGNTEAFF.

CDR3 sequence (DNA): TGTGCCATCAGCTCCGCCCCAACACCGAACACTGAAGCTTTCTTT. It is translated as CAISSAPTPNTEAFF. V gene TRBV10-3 combines with J gene TRBJ1-1; no firm D call. Trimming shortened V by 6 bases and J by 1 base, and 15 bases separated the two germline ends. This CDR3 spans 15 amino acids. Germline V CDR1 and CDR2: ENHRY, SYGVKD.

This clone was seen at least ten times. The CDR3 DNA reads TGTGCCAGCTCACCGAACTCAGACAGGGGCCATTCACCCCTCCACTTT. Translating gives CASSPNSDRGHSPLHF. The chain carries TRBV18 and TRBJ1-6; 8 bases match TRBD1. This CDR3 comprises 16 residues. The V and J ends lost 3 bases and 8 bases, in that order; junction bases with no gene match: 9. Germline V gene sequence: CDR1 KGHSH, CDR2 LQKENI.

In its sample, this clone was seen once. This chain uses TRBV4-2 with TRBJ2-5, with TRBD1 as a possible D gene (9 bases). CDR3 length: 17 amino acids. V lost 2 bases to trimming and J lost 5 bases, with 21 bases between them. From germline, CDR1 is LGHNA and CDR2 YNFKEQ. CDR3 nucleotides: TGTGCCAGCAGCCAAACCGGACAGGGGCCGGGAGGGGAGACCCAGTACTTC. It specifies CASSQTGQGPGGETQYF.

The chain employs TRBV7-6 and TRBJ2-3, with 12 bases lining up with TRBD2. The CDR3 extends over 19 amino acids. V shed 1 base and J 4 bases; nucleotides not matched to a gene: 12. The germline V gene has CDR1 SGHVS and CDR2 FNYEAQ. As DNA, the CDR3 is TGTGCCAGCAGCTTAGATCTAGCGGGGGGGCCGCGCCGCGCAGATACGCAGTATTTT. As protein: CASSLDLAGGPRRADTQYF.

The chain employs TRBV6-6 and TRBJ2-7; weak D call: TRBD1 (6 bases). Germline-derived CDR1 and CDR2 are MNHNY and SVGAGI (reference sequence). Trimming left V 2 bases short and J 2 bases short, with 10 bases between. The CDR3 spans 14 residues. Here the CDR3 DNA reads TGTGCCAGCAGTTACGGACAGCCGACCTACGAGCAGTACTTC. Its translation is CASSYGQPTYEQYF.

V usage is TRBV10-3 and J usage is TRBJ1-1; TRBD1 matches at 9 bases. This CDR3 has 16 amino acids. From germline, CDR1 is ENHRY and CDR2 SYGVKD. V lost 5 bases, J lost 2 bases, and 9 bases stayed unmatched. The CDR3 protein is CAISREPTGGNTEAFF. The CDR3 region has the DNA TGTGCCATCAGTAGAGAGCCGACAGGGGGAAACACTGAAGCTTTCTTT.

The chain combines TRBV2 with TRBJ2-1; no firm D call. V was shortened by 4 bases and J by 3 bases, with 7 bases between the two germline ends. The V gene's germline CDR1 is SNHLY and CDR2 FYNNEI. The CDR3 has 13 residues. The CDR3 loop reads CASSVAGYNEQFF. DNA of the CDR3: TGTGCCAGCAGTGTTGCAGGCTACAATGAGCAGTTCTTC.

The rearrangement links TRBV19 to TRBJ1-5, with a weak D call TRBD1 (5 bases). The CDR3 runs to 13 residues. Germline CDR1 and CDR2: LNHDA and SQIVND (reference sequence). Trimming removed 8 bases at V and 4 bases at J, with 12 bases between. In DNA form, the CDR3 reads TGTGCCAGTGCAGGGCGTGAAAATCAGCCCCAGCATTTT. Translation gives CASAGRENQPQHF. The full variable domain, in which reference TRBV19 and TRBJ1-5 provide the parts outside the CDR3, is DGGITQSPKYLFRKEGQNVTLSCEQNLNHDAMYWYRQDPGQGLRLIYYSQIVNDFQKGDIAEGYSVSREKKESFPLTVTSAQKNPTAFYLCASAGRENQPQHFGDGTRLSIL.

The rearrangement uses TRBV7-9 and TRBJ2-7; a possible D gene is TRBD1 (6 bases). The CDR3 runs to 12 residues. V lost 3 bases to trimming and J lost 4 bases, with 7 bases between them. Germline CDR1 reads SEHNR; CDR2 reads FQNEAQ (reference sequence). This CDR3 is CASSFTGYEQYF. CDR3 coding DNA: TGTGCCAGCAGCTTCACAGGGTACGAGCAGTACTTC.

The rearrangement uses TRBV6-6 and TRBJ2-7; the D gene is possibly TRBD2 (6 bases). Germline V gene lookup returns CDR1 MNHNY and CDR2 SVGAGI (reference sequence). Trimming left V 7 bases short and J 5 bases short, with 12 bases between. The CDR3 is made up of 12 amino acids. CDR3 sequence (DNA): TGTGCCAGCATGGGCACGGGGGACGAGCAGTACTTC. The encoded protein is CASMGTGDEQYF.

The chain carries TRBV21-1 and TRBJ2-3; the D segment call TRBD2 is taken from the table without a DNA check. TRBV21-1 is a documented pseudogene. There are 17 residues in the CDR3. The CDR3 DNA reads TGTGCCAGCAGCAAAATAAGACTAGCGGGGGACACAGATACGCAGTATTTT. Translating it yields CASSKIRLAGDTDTQYF.

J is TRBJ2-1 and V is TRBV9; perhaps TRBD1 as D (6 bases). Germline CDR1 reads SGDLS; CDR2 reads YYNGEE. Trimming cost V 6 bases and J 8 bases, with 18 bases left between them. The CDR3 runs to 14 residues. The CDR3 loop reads CASTPRTEADEQFF. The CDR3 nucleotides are TGTGCCAGCACCCCCCGGACAGAGGCCGATGAGCAGTTCTTC. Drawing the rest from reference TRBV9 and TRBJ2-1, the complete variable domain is DSGVTQTPKHLITATGQRVTLRCSPRSGDLSVYWYQQSLDQGLQFLIQYYNGEERAKGNILERFSAQQFPDLHSELNLSSLELGDSALYFCASTPRTEADEQFFGPGTRLTVL.

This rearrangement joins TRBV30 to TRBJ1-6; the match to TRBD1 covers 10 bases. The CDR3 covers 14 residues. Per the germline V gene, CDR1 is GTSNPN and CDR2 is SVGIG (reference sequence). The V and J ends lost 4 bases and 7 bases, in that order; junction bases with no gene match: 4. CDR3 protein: CAWTRTGGNSPLHF. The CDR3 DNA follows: TGTGCCTGGACCAGGACAGGGGGGAATTCACCCCTCCACTTT.

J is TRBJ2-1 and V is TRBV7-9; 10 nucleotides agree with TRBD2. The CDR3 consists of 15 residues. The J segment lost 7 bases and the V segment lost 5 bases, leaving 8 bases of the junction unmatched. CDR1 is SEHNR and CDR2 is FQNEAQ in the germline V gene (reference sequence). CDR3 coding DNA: TGTGCCAGCAGCCCCGAGCGGGAGGGCCGGAATGAGCAGTTCTTC. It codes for CASSPEREGRNEQFF.

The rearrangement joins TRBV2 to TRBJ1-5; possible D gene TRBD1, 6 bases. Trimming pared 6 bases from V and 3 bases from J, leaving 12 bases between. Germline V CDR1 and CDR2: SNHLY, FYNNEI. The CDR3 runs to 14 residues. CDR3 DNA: TGTGCCAGCAGCCAGGACAGACTCAATCAGCCCCAGCATTTT. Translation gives CASSQDRLNQPQHF.

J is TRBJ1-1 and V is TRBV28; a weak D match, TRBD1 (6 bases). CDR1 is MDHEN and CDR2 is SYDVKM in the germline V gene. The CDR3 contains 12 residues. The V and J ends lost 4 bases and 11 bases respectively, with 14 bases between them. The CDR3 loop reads CASSSMDSGAFF. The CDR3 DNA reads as TGTGCCAGCAGTTCGATGGACAGTGGGGCTTTCTTT.

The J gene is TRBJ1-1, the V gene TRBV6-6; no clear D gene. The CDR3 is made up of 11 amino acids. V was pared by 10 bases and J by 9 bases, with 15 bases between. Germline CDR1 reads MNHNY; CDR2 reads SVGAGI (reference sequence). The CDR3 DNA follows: TGTGCCACACACCCGACTAACCAAGCTTTCTTT. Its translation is CATHPTNQAFF.

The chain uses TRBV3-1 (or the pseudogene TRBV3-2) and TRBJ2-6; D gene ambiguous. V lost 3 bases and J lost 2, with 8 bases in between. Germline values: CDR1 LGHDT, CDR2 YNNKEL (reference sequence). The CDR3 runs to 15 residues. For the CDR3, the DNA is TGTGCCAGCAGCCATTCTCCCGCTGGGGCCAACGTCCTGACTTTC. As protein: CASSHSPAGANVLTF.

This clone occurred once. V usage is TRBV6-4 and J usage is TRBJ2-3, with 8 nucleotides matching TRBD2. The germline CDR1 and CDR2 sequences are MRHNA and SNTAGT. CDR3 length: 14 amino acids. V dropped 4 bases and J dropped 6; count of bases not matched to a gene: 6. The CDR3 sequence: CASSVSGGADTQYF. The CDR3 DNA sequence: TGTGCCAGCAGTGTCAGCGGGGGTGCGGATACGCAGTATTTT.